One sample yielded the 14 T cell receptor beta chains listed below, sequenced in a study of T cells in Graves' hyperthyroidism and ophthalmopathy. TCR beta CDR3 region amplification was performed from RNA transcripts. A first-round RT-PCR of the TCR CDR3 used the HTBI primer set. One entry per CDR3 protein, called by TCRdb with MiXCR from the multiplex PCR reads. Of roughly 800,000 distinct CDR3 sequences in the sample, approximately 40% were seen once. The specimen sequenced was blood. The receptors originated from a man aged 18 to 29 with Graves' hyperthyroidism.

This rearrangement joins TRBV20-1 to TRBJ1-1; D not certain. The CDR3 runs 14 residues. V was trimmed by 6 bases and J by 0 bases, leaving 14 bases between them. CDR1 is DFQATT, CDR2 SNEGSKA, per germline (reference sequence). The CDR3 region has the DNA TGCAGTGCCAGCAGCTTTTCAGTGAACACTGAAGCTTTCTTT. Protein: CSASSFSVNTEAFF.

This clonotype has just a few counts. The chain joins TRBV19 to TRBJ1-1; 8 bases line up with TRBD1. This CDR3 is built from 15 residues. In germline, CDR1 is LNHDA, CDR2 SQIVND (reference sequence). J lost 1 base, V lost 8 bases, and 9 bases had no gene match. In DNA form, the CDR3 reads TGTGCCAGTTCTCAACCCGGGACAGGGAACACTGAAGCTTTCTTT. Translation gives CASSQPGTGNTEAFF.

The chain uses TRBV6-1 and TRBJ1-2; D gene ambiguous. The CDR3 contains 11 residues. Germline CDR1 is MNHNS and CDR2 is SASEGT. V shed 10 bases and J shed 8 bases, with 14 bases lying between them. DNA for the CDR3: TGTGCCACCAGGCGCAGTTGGGGCTACACCTTC. Its translation: CATRRSWGYTF.

The J gene is TRBJ2-5, the V gene TRBV9; D ambiguous. This CDR3 is 14 amino acids long. Germline V gene lookup returns CDR1 SGDLS and CDR2 YYNGEE. Trimming stripped 4 bases from V and 0 bases from J, with 10 bases between. In nucleotides, the CDR3 is TGTGCCAGCAGCCCTCCGTGGAACCAAGAGACCCAGTACTTC. Protein product: CASSPPWNQETQYF.

The chain carries TRBV20-1 and TRBJ1-1; 7 nucleotides align to TRBD1. Per germline, CDR1 DFQATT and CDR2 SNEGSKA (reference sequence). After removal of 6 bases from V and 3 bases from J, the junction contained 10 bases not matched to a gene. The CDR3 loop spans 14 amino acids. CDR3 loop: CSAGKGGADTEAFF. CDR3 nucleotide sequence: TGCAGTGCGGGGAAAGGGGGCGCAGACACTGAAGCTTTCTTT.

The V gene is TRBV11-2, the J gene TRBJ1-1, with a possible D match to TRBD1 (6 bases). The length of the CDR3 is 15 residues. In germline, CDR1 is SGHAT, CDR2 FQNNGV. The germline V and J ends were trimmed by 3 bases and 4 bases, with 15 bases remaining between them. The CDR3 DNA follows: TGTGCCAGCAGCTTGCCCCGACAGGCCGGCACTGAAGCTTTCTTT. This codes for CASSLPRQAGTEAFF.

J is TRBJ2-7 and V is TRBV10-3; the D call may be TRBD1 or TRBD2 (5 bases each). There are 16 residues in the CDR3. V lost 3 bases, J lost 4 bases, and 19 bases lay in between. Looked up from germline, CDR1 is ENHRY and CDR2 is SYGVKD. The CDR3 spells CAISDPTGARSYEQYF. The CDR3, as DNA: TGTGCCATCAGTGACCCTACCGGGGCTAGATCTTACGAGCAGTACTTC.

With regard to this clonotype: At one boundary the junction diverges from the germline segment, which might be a read error. The chain couples TRBV7-9 to TRBJ2-7, with D possibly matching TRBD2 (6 bases). CDR1 is SEHNR, CDR2 FQNEAQ, per germline (reference sequence). CDR3 length equals 14 residues. The CDR3 nucleotides read TGTACCAGCAGCTTGCGGGACGGACTATACGAGCAGTACTTC. Translated, it gives CTSSLRDGLYEQYF.

The V and J genes are TRBV7-9 and TRBJ1-4; TRBD1 matches 12 bases. Germline assignment: CDR1 SEHNR and CDR2 FQNEAQ (reference sequence). CDR3 length equals 17 residues. V dropped 5 bases and J dropped 4; count of bases not matched to a gene: 8. The CDR3 DNA follows: TGTGCCAGCAGCCTGGGGACAGGGGGCGACCGTAATGAAAAACTGTTTTTT. Residues: CASSLGTGGDRNEKLFF.

Many counts were recorded for this clonotype. J is TRBJ2-6 and V is TRBV15; 9 nucleotides align to TRBD1. This CDR3 comprises 18 residues. Germline-derived CDR1 and CDR2 are LNHNV and YYDKDF (reference sequence). Unmatched junction bases numbered 7, after V lost 3 bases and J lost 1 base. The CDR3 DNA follows: TGTGCCACCAGCAGGACCGGGACAGGGTCTTCTGGGGCCAACGTCCTGACTTTC. This gives the protein CATSRTGTGSSGANVLTF.

J is TRBJ1-5 and V is TRBV24-1, with TRBD1 matching 9 bases. Germline V gene sequence: CDR1 KGHDR, CDR2 SFDVKD. The CDR3 extends over 14 amino acids. V gave up 5 bases and J gave up 6 bases; unmatched junction bases: 4. CDR3 in amino acids: CATSAGTGSQPQHF. DNA of the CDR3: TGTGCCACCAGTGCCGGGACAGGGTCTCAGCCCCAGCATTTT.

This clonotype has ten or more counts. The genes are TRBV2 and TRBJ1-1; tentatively, D is TRBD1 (5 bases). CDR1 SNHLY and CDR2 FYNNEI come from the germline V gene. The CDR3 consists of 13 residues. The V end was cut by 4 bases, the J end by 6 bases, with 12 bases between. The DNA of the CDR3 is TGTGCCAGCAGTGTGCAGGGAGGATCTGAAGCTTTCTTT. It yields the protein CASSVQGGSEAFF.

This clonotype was observed a handful of times. The chain uses TRBV14 and TRBJ1-2, with D perhaps TRBD1 (6 bases). Germline V gene sequence: CDR1 SGHDN, CDR2 FVKESK. This CDR3 region has 17 residues. The germline V and J ends were trimmed by 3 bases and 1 base, with 18 bases remaining between them. Written as DNA, the CDR3 is TGTGCCAGCAGCCATGTTCCGGGACATCTAATTAACTATGGCTACACCTTC. Its translation is CASSHVPGHLINYGYTF.

The rearrangement uses TRBV15 and TRBJ1-2; D is uncertain. CDR1 is LNHNV and CDR2 is YYDKDF in the germline V gene (reference sequence). The CDR3 consists of 14 residues. Between the trimmed V and J ends, which lost 0 bases and 4 bases, there was a span of 9 bases. CDR3 region: CATSRERLTYGYTF. The CDR3 nucleotides read TGTGCCACCAGCAGAGAAAGGCTGACCTATGGCTACACCTTC.